Below, 27 T cell receptor beta chains from the same sample are listed, as sequenced in a study of blood T cell repertoires in COVID-19. Using immunoSEQ multiplex PCR, the repertoire was profiled, and TCRdb retains in-frame clones only, with some absent. The data show hundreds of thousands of clones, with around 90% seen just once and about 1.7% held by the top ten. The sample was PBMCs or T cells enriched from blood (not recorded which). The receptors come from a young woman with acute COVID-19.

The chain recombines TRBV10-3 with TRBJ1-6, with TRBD1 matching over 11 bases. CDR1 is ENHRY and CDR2 is SYGVKD in the germline V gene. The CDR3 covers 16 residues. Trimming at V came to 2 bases and at J to 9 bases, leaving 6 bases not matched to a gene. CDR3 DNA: TGTGCCATCAGTGAGCGTCCCGGGACAGGGGGTTCACCCCTCCACTTT. This codes for CAISERPGTGGSPLHF.

The gene calls are TRBV18 and TRBJ1-5; D gene unclear. Germline CDR1 and CDR2: KGHSH and LQKENI. The V and J ends lost 2 bases and 7 bases respectively, with 9 bases between them. The CDR3 sequence is 13 residues long. For the CDR3, the DNA is TGTGCCAGCTCACCATCCCCACAGCAGCCCCAGCATTTT. It translates to CASSPSPQQPQHF.

This chain connects TRBV7-9 to TRBJ2-7, with D hard to call. The V end lost 3 bases, the J end lost 2 bases, and 11 bases lay between the germline ends. This CDR3 is 14 amino acids long. Germline CDR1 SEHNR, CDR2 FQNEAQ (reference sequence). CDR3 region: CASSFISSAYEQYF. CDR3 bases: TGTGCCAGCAGCTTTATCTCATCGGCCTACGAGCAGTACTTC.

The chain recombines TRBV23-1 with TRBJ1-2; the D gene is possibly TRBD1 (6 bases). TRBV23-1 is sorted into the ORF group, with uncertain function. V lost 1 base, J lost 4 bases, and 16 bases lay in between. The CDR3 has 16 residues. The CDR3 DNA reads as TGCGCCAGCAGTCAATGCGGGGGGGGCGACCGCTATGGCTACACCTTC. The encoded protein is CASSQCGGGDRYGYTF.

The V call is TRBV28, the J call TRBJ1-6; 7 bases align to TRBD1. J was trimmed by 4 bases and V by 6 bases; bases with no gene match: 9. Germline CDR1 is MDHEN and CDR2 is SYDVKM. This CDR3 has 16 amino acids. As DNA, the CDR3 is TGTGCCAGCAGCCCGCCTAGGACAGGTTATAATTCACCCCTCCACTTT. Amino acid sequence: CASSPPRTGYNSPLHF.

Comments on this clone: Other DNA variants within this sample encode the same CDR3. The chain carries TRBV10-3 and TRBJ2-7; TRBD2 matches 8 bases. Germline V gene lookup returns CDR1 ENHRY and CDR2 SYGVKD. The CDR3 runs 12 residues. V dropped 9 bases and J dropped 0; count of bases not matched to a gene: 1. The CDR3 reads CAISGSSYEQYF. The CDR3 coding sequence is TGTGCCATAAGCGGGAGCTCCTACGAGCAGTACTTC.

The chain is built from TRBV5-1 and TRBJ2-7; 9 positions agree with TRBD1. The junction had 16 bases not matched to a gene; V was cut back by 3 bases and J by 6 bases. The CDR3 has 17 amino acids. Germline V gene lookup returns CDR1 SGHRS and CDR2 YFSETQ. This CDR3 is CASSSGSNLRQGGEQYF. CDR3 nucleotide sequence: TGCGCCAGCAGCTCGGGGAGTAATTTACGACAGGGGGGCGAGCAGTACTTC.

The chain combines TRBV5-5 with TRBJ1-2, with 9 bases lining up with TRBD1. Germline V gene sequence: CDR1 SGHKS, CDR2 YYEKEE (reference sequence). CDR3 length: 14 amino acids. V lost 0 bases and J lost 7; bases outside the gene matches: 4. CDR3 residues: CASSLAWGQGGYTF. CDR3 nucleotide sequence: TGTGCCAGCAGCTTGGCCTGGGGACAGGGTGGCTACACCTTC. Variable domain in full (rest from reference TRBV5-5 and TRBJ1-2): DAGVTQSPTHLIKTRGQQVTLRCSPISGHKSVSWYQQVLGQGPQFIFQYYEKEERGRGNFPDRFSARQFPNYSSELNVNALLLGDSALYLCASSLAWGQGGYTFGSGTRLTVV.

This rearrangement joins TRBV4-3 to TRBJ2-5, with D possibly matching TRBD1 (5 bases). Germline-derived CDR1 and CDR2 are LGHNA and YSLEER. This CDR3 contains 13 residues. Trimming removed 5 bases from V and 2 bases from J, with 9 bases in between. CDR3 sequence reads: CASSNRQQETQYF. CDR3 DNA: TGCGCCAGCAGCAACCGACAGCAAGAGACCCAGTACTTC.

The J gene is TRBJ1-5, the V gene TRBV4-1; 7 bases align to TRBD1. Germline CDR1 is MGHRA and CDR2 is YSYEKL. The CDR3 contains 15 residues. The V and J ends lost 4 bases and 5 bases, in that order; junction bases with no gene match: 8. DNA of the CDR3: TGCGCCAGCAGCCCCCGGACAGGAAGGGATCAGCCCCAGCATTTT. Translating it yields CASSPRTGRDQPQHF.

The DNA for the CDR3 is TGTGCCAGCTCACCGGGCGTTGGAAACACCATATATTTT. Translating gives CASSPGVGNTIYF. V and J are TRBV18 and TRBJ1-3; no reliable D call. Trimming took off 3 bases at V and 3 bases at J, with 6 bases between the two ends. The CDR3 loop spans 13 amino acids. Looked up from germline, CDR1 is KGHSH and CDR2 is LQKENI.

Points on this clone: Other DNA sequences within the sample encode an identical CDR3. This rearrangement joins TRBV2 to TRBJ2-5, with 10 bases lining up with TRBD2. CDR1 and CDR2 from the germline V gene are SNHLY and FYNNEI. The CDR3 runs to 15 residues. V dropped 4 bases and J dropped 0; count of bases not matched to a gene: 2. CDR3 sequence reads: CASSGTSGDQETQYF. CDR3 DNA: TGTGCCAGCAGTGGGACTAGCGGAGACCAAGAGACCCAGTACTTC.

The chain couples TRBV3-1 (or the pseudogene TRBV3-2) to TRBJ2-6; TRBD1 is a possible D gene (6 bases). Per germline, CDR1 LGHDT and CDR2 YNNKEL (reference sequence). Deletions cut 3 bases from V and 2 bases from J, with 11 bases between. The CDR3 is 16 residues long. This CDR3 is CASSHLQGPGANVLTF. CDR3 nucleotides: TGTGCCAGCAGCCACCTACAGGGCCCTGGGGCCAACGTCCTGACTTTC.

A single count supports this clone. The chain employs TRBV14 and TRBJ2-7; a possible D gene is TRBD1 (5 bases). Germline loops: CDR1 SGHDN, CDR2 FVKESK. The CDR3 runs to 16 residues. V was clipped by 0 bases and J by 0 bases, with 12 bases between them. The DNA of the CDR3 is TGTGCCAGCAGCCAAGAGACGGACACAAGCTCCTACGAGCAGTACTTC. Encoded protein: CASSQETDTSSYEQYF. Combining the CDR3 with reference TRBV14 and TRBJ2-7 gives the whole variable domain EAGVTQFPSHSVIEKGQTVTLRCDPISGHDNLYWYRRVMGKEIKFLLHFVKESKQDESGMPNNRFLAERTGGTYSTLKVQPAELEDSGVYFCASSQETDTSSYEQYFGPGTRLTVT.

J is TRBJ2-2 and V is TRBV5-1; a weak D match, TRBD2 (6 bases). Per the germline V gene, CDR1 is SGHRS and CDR2 is YFSETQ. V was trimmed by 0 bases and J by 5 bases, leaving 11 bases between them. The CDR3 has 15 amino acids. The CDR3 DNA sequence: TGCGCCAGCAGCTTGGTGGGAGGCGTAACCGGGGAGCTGTTTTTT. Its protein product is CASSLVGGVTGELFF. Complete variable domain (other parts from reference TRBV5-1 and TRBJ2-2): KAGVTQTPRYLIKTRGQQVTLSCSPISGHRSVSWYQQTPGQGLQFLFEYFSETQRNKGNFPGRFSGRQFSNSRSEMNVSTLELGDSALYLCASSLVGGVTGELFFGEGSRLTVL.

The V gene is TRBV7-9, the J gene TRBJ2-3; possible D gene TRBD1, 6 bases. V was trimmed by 1 base and J by 2 bases, leaving 13 bases between them. From germline, CDR1 is SEHNR and CDR2 FQNEAQ (reference sequence). The CDR3 loop spans 16 amino acids. The CDR3 sequence is CASSLVAGVDTDTQYF. DNA of the CDR3: TGTGCCAGCAGCTTAGTTGCAGGGGTGGACACAGATACGCAGTATTTT.

The chain uses TRBV27 and TRBJ2-1; tentatively, D is TRBD2 (5 bases). From germline, CDR1 is MNHEY and CDR2 SMNVEV (reference sequence). V lost 4 bases and J lost 5, with 15 bases in between. The CDR3 contains 15 residues. The CDR3 region is CASSSRRVGDNEQFF. The DNA of the CDR3 is TGTGCCAGCAGTTCCCGCCGAGTCGGGGACAATGAGCAGTTCTTC.

The chain is built from TRBV27 and TRBJ2-1; TRBD2 aligns across 7 bases. Trimming took 5 bases from V and 4 from J; bases not matched to a gene: 8. CDR3 length equals 15 residues. CDR1 MNHEY and CDR2 SMNVEV come from the germline V gene (reference sequence). In nucleotides, the CDR3 is TGTGCCAGCAGTCCCCCTACTAGCGCGTACAATGAGCAGTTCTTC. It yields the protein CASSPPTSAYNEQFF.

The CDR3 region is CASSYSGTTNNEQFF. DNA for the CDR3: TGTGCCAGCAGTTACTCAGGGACTACCAACAATGAGCAGTTCTTC. The chain uses TRBV6-2 or TRBV6-3 and TRBJ2-1; 7 bases line up with TRBD2. The germline V gene has CDR1 MNHEY and CDR2 SVGEGT. J was trimmed by 5 bases and V by 0 bases; bases with no gene match: 4. The CDR3 covers 15 residues.

V and J are TRBV28 and TRBJ1-4; 7 bases agree with TRBD1. The germline CDR1 and CDR2 sequences are MDHEN and SYDVKM. The CDR3 has 15 residues. J gave up 5 bases and V 3 bases, and 6 bases lay outside the gene matches. CDR3 sequence reads: CASSFGTDWNEKLFF. The DNA for the CDR3 is TGTGCCAGCAGTTTCGGGACAGATTGGAATGAAAAACTGTTTTTT.

The rearrangement uses TRBV15 and TRBJ2-1; 7 bases are shared with TRBD2. J lost 5 bases, V lost 3 bases, and 16 bases had no gene match. This CDR3 has 18 residues. Germline loops: CDR1 LNHNV, CDR2 YYDKDF (reference sequence). CDR3 nucleotides: TGTGCCACCAGCAGGGCGGTGGGAGAGGGAGGGCCTAACAATGAGCAGTTCTTC. This gives the protein CATSRAVGEGGPNNEQFF.

The DNA of the CDR3 is TGCAGTGTTAGCGCGAGCTCTGGGGCCAACGTCCTGACTTTC. It yields the protein CSVSASSGANVLTF. The chain carries TRBV29-1 and TRBJ2-6; TRBD2 is a possible D gene (5 bases). There are 14 residues in the CDR3. Germline V gives CDR1 SQVTM, CDR2 ANQGSEA.

V usage is TRBV7-2 and J usage is TRBJ2-1, with 7 positions matching TRBD2. The CDR3 loop spans 13 amino acids. Per the germline V gene, CDR1 is SGHTA and CDR2 is FQGNSA. CDR3 loop: CASRGGDYNEQFF. The CDR3 DNA sequence: TGTGCTTCGCGGGGAGGGGACTACAATGAGCAGTTCTTC.

The J gene is TRBJ2-7, the V gene TRBV10-3; a possible D gene is TRBD2 (5 bases). V was pared by 9 bases and J by 5 bases, with 20 bases between. CDR1 and CDR2 (germline): ENHRY, SYGVKD. The CDR3 loop spans 14 amino acids. The CDR3 DNA sequence: TGTGCCATGGCAAGGGTCGGGGATCGGGACGAGCAGTACTTC. Its translation is CAMARVGDRDEQYF.

This chain links TRBV11-2 with TRBJ1-6; TRBD1 matches at 7 bases. The CDR3 loop spans 15 amino acids. Germline CDR1 is SGHAT and CDR2 is FQNNGV. With V trimmed by 7 bases and J by 10 bases, 13 bases remained unmatched. The CDR3 region has the DNA TGTGCCAGCACCCACGGACAGGCGAACAACTCACCCCTCCACTTT. This translates into CASTHGQANNSPLHF.

J is TRBJ1-1 and V is TRBV6-5, with unresolved D. The germline gives CDR1 MNHEY, CDR2 SVGAGI. Between the trimmed V and J ends, which lost 5 bases and 1 base, there was a span of 11 bases. This CDR3 region has 14 residues. The CDR3, as DNA: TGTGCCAGCAGTCAGGCTGTCGGGAACACTGAAGCTTTCTTT. Translating it yields CASSQAVGNTEAFF.

In DNA, the CDR3 is TGTGCCAGCAGCGCGTTCCCCGGTTCTGGAAACACCATATATTTT. Amino acids: CASSAFPGSGNTIYF. The V call is TRBV5-4, the J call TRBJ1-3; no firm D call. This CDR3 spans 15 amino acids. Germline V gene sequence: CDR1 SGHNT, CDR2 YYREEE (reference sequence). Trimming removed 4 bases at V and 1 base at J, with 12 bases between. Complete variable domain (other parts from reference TRBV5-4 and TRBJ1-3): ETGVTQSPTHLIKTRGQQVTLRCSSQSGHNTVSWYQQALGQGPQFIFQYYREEENGRGNFPPRFSGLQFPNYSSELNVNALELDDSALYLCASSAFPGSGNTIYFGEGSWLTVV.